This T cell receptor (beta chain) was obtained from a study of T-cell memory formation after mild COVID-19. From the 5' RACE reads, TCRdb called clonotypes with MiXCR, one entry per CDR3 protein. The sample contains approximately 430,000 distinct CDR3 sequences, more than 20% of which appear only once. The V gene lost 5 bases and the J gene lost 0 bases, with 10 bases spanning the gap. Germline CDR1 is SEHNR and CDR2 is FQNEAQ (reference sequence). This CDR3 region has 14 residues. Study findings and constraints: CD8+ contracting clones occupied EMRA, while CD4+ ones occupied mainly CM and EM. Second-wave clones that peaked on day 37 lacked confirmed SARS-CoV-2 specificity.

Notes on this clonotype: Its antigen is undetermined.

The source material was PBMCs or a T cell subset sorted from them (not recorded which). This chain connects TRBV7-9 to TRBJ1-1; TRBD1 might be the D (5 bases). The origin of this receptor is an adult woman who had mild COVID-19 (a few samples of this study predate the infection). Cell type and time point are not known. The CDR3 nucleotides are TGTGCCAGCAGCCGCGGAGGGGTGAACACTGAAGCTTTCTTT. It specifies CASSRGGVNTEAFF.